This T cell receptor (beta chain) appears in the sequencing data of a study of blood T cell repertoires in COVID-19. About the study: COVID-19 samples, acute and convalescent, were from the United States, Italy and Spain.

The length of the CDR3 is 17 residues. Germline lookup yields CDR1 LGHNA and CDR2 YNFKEQ. Trimming took off 2 bases at V and 9 bases at J, with 23 bases between the two ends. Assignments of participants to cohorts depended upon their own reported clinical history. Cohort 3 recovery required two negative PCRs, clearance, or symptom resolution. Authors' data handling: Nucleated cell counts were estimated from reference gene primer amplification. TCRdb's table, derived via immunoSEQ multiplex PCR, lists solely in-frame clones and lacks some. For V, J and clone size, that table is used; D and trimming come from the DNA. This table has 280,000 or so clones, around nine tenths appearing once.

Sequencing input: PBMCs or T cells enriched from blood (not recorded which). The clonotype was recovered from a woman in her thirties or forties who had recovered from COVID-19. This chain joins TRBV4-2 and TRBJ2-1, with D possibly matching TRBD2 (6 bases). CDR3 DNA sequence: TGTGCCAGCAGCCAACTGACAGTGGGACTCACCGGGGGTGAGCAGTTCTTC. It yields the protein CASSQLTVGLTGGEQFF.